This T cell receptor beta chain was captured by sequencing in a study of CD8 T cells in Susac syndrome. Purification of the CD8+ and CD4+ T cells relied on negative isolation, and TEMRA cells underwent FACS enrichment. V was clipped by 4 bases and J by 3 bases; unmatched bases: 5. Germline V gives CDR1 GTSNPN, CDR2 SVGIG (reference sequence). This CDR3 comprises 14 residues. It was with random hexamers that roughly 0.5 to 1 ug RNA was reverse transcribed. In TCRdb, the immunoSEQ multiplex PCR reads were re-called with MiXCR into one record per CDR3 protein. The sample lists 160,000 or so distinct CDR3 sequences, approximately 95% occurring once.

V gene TRBV30 combines with J gene TRBJ2-1, with TRBD1 identical over 8 bases. The sequenced sample was CD8+ T cells from PBMCs. The TCR originated in a human donor with multiple sclerosis. The CDR3 sequence: CAWTQGAGYNEQFF. DNA of the CDR3: TGTGCCTGGACCCAGGGGGCAGGCTACAATGAGCAGTTCTTC.